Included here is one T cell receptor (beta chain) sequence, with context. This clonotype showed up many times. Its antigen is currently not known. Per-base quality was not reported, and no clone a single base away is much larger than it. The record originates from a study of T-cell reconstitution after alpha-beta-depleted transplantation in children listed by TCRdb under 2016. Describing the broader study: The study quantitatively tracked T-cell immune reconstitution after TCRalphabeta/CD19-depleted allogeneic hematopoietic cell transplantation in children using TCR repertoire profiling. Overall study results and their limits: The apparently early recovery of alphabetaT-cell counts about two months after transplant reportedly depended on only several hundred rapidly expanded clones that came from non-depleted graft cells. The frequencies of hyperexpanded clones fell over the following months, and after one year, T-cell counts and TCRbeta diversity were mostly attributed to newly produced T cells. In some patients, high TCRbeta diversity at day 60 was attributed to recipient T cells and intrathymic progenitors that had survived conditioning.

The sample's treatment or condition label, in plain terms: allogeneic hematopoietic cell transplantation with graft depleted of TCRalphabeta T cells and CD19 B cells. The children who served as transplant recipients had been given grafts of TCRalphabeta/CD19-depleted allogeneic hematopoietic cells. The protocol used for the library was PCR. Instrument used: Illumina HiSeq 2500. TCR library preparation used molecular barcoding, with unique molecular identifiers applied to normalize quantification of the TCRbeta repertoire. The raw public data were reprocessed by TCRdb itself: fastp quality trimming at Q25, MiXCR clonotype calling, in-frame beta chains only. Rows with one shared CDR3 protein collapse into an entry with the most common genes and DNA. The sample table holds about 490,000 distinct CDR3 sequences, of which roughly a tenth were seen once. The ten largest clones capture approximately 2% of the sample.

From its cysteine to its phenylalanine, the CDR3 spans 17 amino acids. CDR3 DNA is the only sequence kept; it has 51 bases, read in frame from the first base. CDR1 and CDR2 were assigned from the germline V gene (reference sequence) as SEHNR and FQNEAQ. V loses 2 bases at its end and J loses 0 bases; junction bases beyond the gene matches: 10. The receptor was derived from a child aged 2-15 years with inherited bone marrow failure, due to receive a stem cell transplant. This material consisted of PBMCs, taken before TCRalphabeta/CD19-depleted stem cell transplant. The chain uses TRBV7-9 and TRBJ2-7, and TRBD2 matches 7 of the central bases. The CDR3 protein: CASSLSMLAARSYEQYF. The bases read TGTGCCAGCAGCTTAAGTATGCTAGCGGCCCGCTCCTACGAGCAGTACTTC.